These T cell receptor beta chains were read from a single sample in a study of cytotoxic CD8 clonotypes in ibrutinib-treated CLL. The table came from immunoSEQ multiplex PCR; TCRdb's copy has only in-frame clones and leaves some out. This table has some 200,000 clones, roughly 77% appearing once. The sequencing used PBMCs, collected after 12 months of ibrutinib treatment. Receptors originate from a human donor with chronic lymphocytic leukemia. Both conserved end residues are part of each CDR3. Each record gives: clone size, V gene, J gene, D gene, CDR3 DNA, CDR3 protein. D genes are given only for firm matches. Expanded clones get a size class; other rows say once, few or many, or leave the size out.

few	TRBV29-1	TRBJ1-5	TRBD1	TGCAGCGTTCAGTGGACAGGCCACAATCAGCCCCAGCATTTT	CSVQWTGHNQPQHF
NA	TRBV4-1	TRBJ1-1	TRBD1	TGCGCCAGCAGCCAAGCCGGGACAGGGAACACTGAAGCTTTCTTT	CASSQAGTGNTEAFF
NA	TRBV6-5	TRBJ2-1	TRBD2	TGTGCCAGCAGCCGACTAGCGAAATCCTACAATGAGCAGTTCTTC	CASSRLAKSYNEQFF
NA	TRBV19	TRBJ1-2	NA	TGTGCCAGTAGTATATCAGGGATCTATGGCTACACCTTC	CASSISGIYGYTF
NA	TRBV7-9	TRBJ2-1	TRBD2	TGTGCCAGCAGCTTAGATCGACTAGCGGGGGCCAATGAGCAGTTCTTC	CASSLDRLAGANEQFF
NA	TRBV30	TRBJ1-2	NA	TGTGCCTGGAGTTCCCGGGGTTTGGCCTATGGCTACACCTTC	CAWSSRGLAYGYTF
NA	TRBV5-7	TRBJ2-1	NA	TGTGCCAGCAGCTTTGAACGGGACGACAGCTCCTACAATGAGCAGTTCTTC	CASSFERDDSSYNEQFF
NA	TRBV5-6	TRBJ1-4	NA	TGTGCCAGCAGTCCCGGACTCCGTCAGGGTGAAAAACTGTTTTTT	CASSPGLRQGEKLFF
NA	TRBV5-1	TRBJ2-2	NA	TGCGCCAGCAGCAGTGGCGGGTCGAACACCGGGGAGCTGTTTTTT	CASSSGGSNTGELFF
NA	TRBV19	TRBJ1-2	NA	TGTGCCAGTAGTATAGAAGTCAGGGGAGTTCGTGGCTACACCTTC	CASSIEVRGVRGYTF
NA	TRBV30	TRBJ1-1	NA	TGTGCCTGGAGTGGGACAGACACTGAAGCTTTCTTT	CAWSGTDTEAFF
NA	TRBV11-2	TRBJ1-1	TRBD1	TGTGCCAGCAGCTCCTATTTACGGCAGGGGGCTTGGAACACTGAAGCTTTCTTT	CASSSYLRQGAWNTEAFF
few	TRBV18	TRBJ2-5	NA	TGTGCCAGCTCACCAGTAGGGGAGACCCAGTACTTC	CASSPVGETQYF
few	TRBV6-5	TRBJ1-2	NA	TGTGCCAGCAGCCCCTGGGGGTTCGGATACTATGGCTACACCTTC	CASSPWGFGYYGYTF
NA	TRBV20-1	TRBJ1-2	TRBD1	TGCAGTGTCGAGAAAGGGGGCCTGAAGTACTTC	CSVEKGGLKYF
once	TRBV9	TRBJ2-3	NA	TGTGCCAGCAGCTCCTTCACGTCAGGTCTCACAGATACGCAGTATTTT	CASSSFTSGLTDTQYF